Described below is a single TCR beta chain sequence and its context. Its antigen is as yet unknown. MiXCR was run by TCRdb on the 5' RACE reads, yielding one entry per CDR3 protein. The profile shows roughly 670,000 distinct CDR3 sequences, around 17% of them singletons. These data come from a study of CD8 T cells in ankylosing spondylitis. From germline, CDR1 is SNHLY and CDR2 FYNNEI. The CDR3 is 11 residues long. The germline V and J ends were trimmed by 6 bases and 13 bases, with 15 bases remaining between them. Study-level results: One TCR beta motif, made up of eight highly homologous variants, appeared characteristic of ankylosing spondylitis blood.

The chain joins TRBV2 to TRBJ1-2; D is undetermined. The TCR comes from a male donor with ankylosing spondylitis. Sequenced material: blood, either unsorted or a sorted T cell fraction (not recorded which). CDR3 protein: CASRTDGWSTF. DNA of the CDR3: TGTGCCAGCAGGACCGACGGCTGGTCCACCTTC. The full variable domain, its missing parts supplied by reference TRBV2 and TRBJ1-2, is EPEVTQTPSHQVTQMGQEVILRCVPISNHLYFYWYRQILGQKVEFLVSFYNNEISEKSEIFDDQFSVERPDGSNFTLKIRSTKLEDSAMYFCASRTDGWSTFGSGTRLTVV.